This entry features one T cell receptor beta chain sequence. Its antigen is not known. Trimming took 4 bases from V and 0 from J; bases not matched to a gene: 8. The CDR3 length is 16 residues. Per germline, CDR1 MDHEN and CDR2 SYDVKM. This record comes from a study of cytomegalovirus exposure and HLA in healthy donors. Regarding the study as a whole: It was reportedly the case that the classifier diagnosed cytomegalovirus status with high specificity and sensitivity. CMV antigen specificity of a few CMV-associated chains was confirmed in vitro. The listing of 160 or so TCR beta chains classed them as cytomegalovirus-associated.

Clones were read by immunoSEQ multiplex PCR, and TCRdb kept only the in-frame ones, dropping some. The sample lists some 330,000 clones; 86% were seen once. Separate from the approximately 670-subject first cohort was the approximately 130-subject validation cohort, to which the donors belonged. The sequenced material came from PBMCs. V gene TRBV28 combines with J gene TRBJ1-2, with 7 bases aligning to TRBD1. The clonotype comes from a woman aged 18-29 years in good health and CMV-seronegative. This CDR3 reads CASSSTGVEANYGYTF. The CDR3, as DNA: TGTGCCAGCAGTTCAACAGGGGTGGAAGCTAACTATGGCTACACCTTC.